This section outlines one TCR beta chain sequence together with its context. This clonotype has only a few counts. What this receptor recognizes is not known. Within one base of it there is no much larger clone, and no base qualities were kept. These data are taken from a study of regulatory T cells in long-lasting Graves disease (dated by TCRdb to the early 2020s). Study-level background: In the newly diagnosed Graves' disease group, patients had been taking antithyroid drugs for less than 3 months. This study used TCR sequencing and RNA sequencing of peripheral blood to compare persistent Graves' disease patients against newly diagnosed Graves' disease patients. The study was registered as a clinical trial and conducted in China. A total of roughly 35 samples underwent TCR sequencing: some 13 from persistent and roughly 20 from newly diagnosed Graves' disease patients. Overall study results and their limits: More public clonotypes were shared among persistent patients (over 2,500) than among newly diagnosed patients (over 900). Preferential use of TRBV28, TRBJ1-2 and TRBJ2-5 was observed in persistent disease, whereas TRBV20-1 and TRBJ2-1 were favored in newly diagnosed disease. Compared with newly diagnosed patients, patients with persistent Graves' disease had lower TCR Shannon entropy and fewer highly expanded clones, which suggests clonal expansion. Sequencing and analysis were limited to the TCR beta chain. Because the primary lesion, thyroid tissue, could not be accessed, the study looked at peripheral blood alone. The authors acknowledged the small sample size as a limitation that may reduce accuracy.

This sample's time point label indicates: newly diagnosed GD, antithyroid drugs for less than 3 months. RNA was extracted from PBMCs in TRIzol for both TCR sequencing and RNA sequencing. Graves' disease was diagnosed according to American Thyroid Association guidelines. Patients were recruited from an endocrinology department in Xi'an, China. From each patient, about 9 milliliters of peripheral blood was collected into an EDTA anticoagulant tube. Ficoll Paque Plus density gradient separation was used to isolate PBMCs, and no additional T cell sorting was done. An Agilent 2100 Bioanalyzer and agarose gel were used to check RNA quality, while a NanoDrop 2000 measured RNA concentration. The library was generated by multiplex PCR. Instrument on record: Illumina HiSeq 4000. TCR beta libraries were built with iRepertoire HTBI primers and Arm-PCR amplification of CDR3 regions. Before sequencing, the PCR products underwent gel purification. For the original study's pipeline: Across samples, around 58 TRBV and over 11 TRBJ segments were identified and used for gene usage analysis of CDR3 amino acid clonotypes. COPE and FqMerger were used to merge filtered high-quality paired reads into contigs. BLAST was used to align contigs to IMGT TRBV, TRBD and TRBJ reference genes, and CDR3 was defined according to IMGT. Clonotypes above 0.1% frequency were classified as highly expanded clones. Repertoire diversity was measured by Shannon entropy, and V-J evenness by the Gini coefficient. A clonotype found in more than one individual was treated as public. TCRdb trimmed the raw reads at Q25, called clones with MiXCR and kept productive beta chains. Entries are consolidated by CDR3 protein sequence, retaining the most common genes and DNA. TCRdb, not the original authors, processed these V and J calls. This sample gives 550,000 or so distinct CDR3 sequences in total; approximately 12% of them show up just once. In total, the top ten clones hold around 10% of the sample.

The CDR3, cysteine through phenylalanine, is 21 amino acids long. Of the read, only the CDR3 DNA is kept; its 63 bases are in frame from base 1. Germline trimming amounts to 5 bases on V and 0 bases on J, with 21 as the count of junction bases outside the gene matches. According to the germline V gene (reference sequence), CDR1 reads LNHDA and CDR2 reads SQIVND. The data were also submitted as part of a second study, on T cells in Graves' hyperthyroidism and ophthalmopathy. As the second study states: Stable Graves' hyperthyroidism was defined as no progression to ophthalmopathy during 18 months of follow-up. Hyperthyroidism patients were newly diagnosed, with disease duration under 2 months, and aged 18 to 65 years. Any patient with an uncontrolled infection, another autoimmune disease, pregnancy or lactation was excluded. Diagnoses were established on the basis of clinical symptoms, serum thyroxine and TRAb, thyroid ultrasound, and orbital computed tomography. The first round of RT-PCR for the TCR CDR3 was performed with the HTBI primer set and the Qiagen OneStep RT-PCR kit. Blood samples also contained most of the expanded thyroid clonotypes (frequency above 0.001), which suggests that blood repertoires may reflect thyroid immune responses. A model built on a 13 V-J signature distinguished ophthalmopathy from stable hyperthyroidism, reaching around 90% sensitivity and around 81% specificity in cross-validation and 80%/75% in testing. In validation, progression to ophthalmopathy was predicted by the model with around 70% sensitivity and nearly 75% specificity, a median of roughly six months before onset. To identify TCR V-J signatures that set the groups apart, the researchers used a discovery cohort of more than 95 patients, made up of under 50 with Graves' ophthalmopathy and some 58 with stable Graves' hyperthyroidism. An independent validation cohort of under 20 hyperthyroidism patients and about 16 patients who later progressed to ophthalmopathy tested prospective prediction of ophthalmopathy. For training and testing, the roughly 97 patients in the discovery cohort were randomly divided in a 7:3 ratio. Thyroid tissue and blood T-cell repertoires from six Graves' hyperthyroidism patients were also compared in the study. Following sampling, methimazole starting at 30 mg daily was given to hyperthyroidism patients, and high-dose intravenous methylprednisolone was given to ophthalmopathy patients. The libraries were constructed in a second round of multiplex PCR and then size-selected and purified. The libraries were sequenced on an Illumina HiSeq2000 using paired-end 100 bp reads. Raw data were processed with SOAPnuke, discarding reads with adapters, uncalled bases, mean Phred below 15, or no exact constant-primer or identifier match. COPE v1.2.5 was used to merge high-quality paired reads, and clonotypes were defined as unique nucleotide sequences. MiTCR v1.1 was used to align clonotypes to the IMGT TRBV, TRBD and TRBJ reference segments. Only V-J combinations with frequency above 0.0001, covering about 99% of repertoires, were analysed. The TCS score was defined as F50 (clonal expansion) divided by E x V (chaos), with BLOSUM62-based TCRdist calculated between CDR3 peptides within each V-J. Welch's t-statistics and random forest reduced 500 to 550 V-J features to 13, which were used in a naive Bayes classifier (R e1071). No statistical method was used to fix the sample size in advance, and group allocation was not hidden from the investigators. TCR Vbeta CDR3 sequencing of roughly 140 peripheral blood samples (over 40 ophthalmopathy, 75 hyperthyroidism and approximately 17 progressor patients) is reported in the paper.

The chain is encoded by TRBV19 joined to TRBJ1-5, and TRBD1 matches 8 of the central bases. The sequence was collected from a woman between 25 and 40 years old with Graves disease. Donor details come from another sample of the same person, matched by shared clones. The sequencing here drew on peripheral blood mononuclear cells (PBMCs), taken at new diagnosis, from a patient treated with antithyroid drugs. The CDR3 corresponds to CASSSTGGIAPLSGSNQPQHF. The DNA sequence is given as TGTGCCAGTAGTTCAACAGGGGGTATTGCTCCTCTATCCGGTAGCAATCAGCCCCAGCATTTT.